This T cell receptor (beta chain) is drawn from a study of T cells after yellow fever vaccination (dated by TCRdb to about 2019). Some background on the complete study: The SMART-Seq v4 Ultra Low Input RNA kit was used to prepare libraries from fractions with low cell numbers. To follow T-cell clones before and after primary and booster YFV17D yellow fever vaccination, bulk TCR alpha and beta repertoires were sequenced over time. The cohort comprised two healthy male donors, one aged 18 to 30 and one aged 30 to 39 years. Blood samples were taken at several timepoints before and after primary and secondary immunization, and bulk PBMC replicates and cell subsets were isolated.

The sample's treatment or condition label, decoded: live attenuated yellow fever vaccine strain. At every blood-draw timepoint, two biological replicates of bulk PBMCs were collected. PBMCs were isolated from peripheral blood using a standard Ficoll-Paque protocol. RNA was extracted with TriZol from bulk PBMCs, CD4 and CD8 fractions, and dextramer-positive and dextramer-negative fractions. This clonotype has just a few counts. Its antigen is not yet known. Per-base quality was not reported, and no clone a single base away is much larger than it. TCRdb names Illumina NovaSeq 6000 as the instrument used. TCR cDNA was made using 5'RACE template switching, a step that added a universal primer site and unique molecular identifiers. Priming for cDNA synthesis came from both the TCR alpha and TCR beta constant segments. Libraries were amplified in two PCR steps, with sample barcodes and sequencing adapters added in the second step. Libraries were sequenced on Illumina HiSeq 2500 (2x100 bp) or NovaSeq (2x150 bp). As for the authors' bioinformatics: MIGEC handled demultiplexing of reads and collapsing into UMI consensus sequences, while MiXCR performed V(D)J alignment. Clonotypes responding to the vaccine were identified with edgeR on replicate PBMC samples, with the criteria of FDR below 0.01 and a log2 fold change above 5 up to day 15. CD4 or CD8 identity was assigned to each bulk clonotype according to whether the clonotype was present at higher abundance in the sequenced CD4 repertoire or the sequenced CD8 repertoire. Using fastp at Q25 and MiXCR, TCRdb reprocessed the public reads and kept productive beta chains. Entries are consolidated by CDR3 protein sequence, retaining the most common genes and DNA. None of the V and J calls come from the authors' own analysis; TCRdb made them. This sample lists about 320,000 distinct CDR3 sequences; approximately 4.3% were detected once. The biggest ten clones account for roughly 21% of the sample.

Broad study findings and their caveats: Because the study included only a couple of donors, the extent to which the findings can be generalized is limited. FACS-sorted repertoires could contain abundant contaminating clonotypes from the bulk population, so computational filtering was required. The secondary T-cell response was weaker than the primary response but faster, peaking on day 5 instead of day 15. A small fraction of clonotypes showed up in both the CD4 and CD8 compartments, probably as a result of convergent recombination. Most clones expanded after primary vaccination were re-detected after the booster (almost 98% of CD4 and around 88% of CD8), suggesting broad memory maintenance.

The CDR3 numbers 15 residues from cysteine through phenylalanine. Only the CDR3 DNA stays, 45 bases, in frame from base 1. V is trimmed back by 4 bases and J by 4 bases, and the junction contains 5 bases that no gene match accounts for. In the germline V gene, CDR1 corresponds to SGHRS and CDR2 to YFSETQ. The rearranged segments are TRBV5-1 and TRBJ1-6; 7 bases in between match TRBD1. This receptor was taken from a man younger than 35 who received the YFV17D yellow fever vaccine. The source material was PBMCs, sampled 15 days after the yellow fever booster vaccination. CDR3 sequence: CASSEGQLYNSPLHF. The nucleotide sequence reads TGCGCCAGCAGCGAGGGACAGCTTTATAATTCACCCCTCCACTTT.